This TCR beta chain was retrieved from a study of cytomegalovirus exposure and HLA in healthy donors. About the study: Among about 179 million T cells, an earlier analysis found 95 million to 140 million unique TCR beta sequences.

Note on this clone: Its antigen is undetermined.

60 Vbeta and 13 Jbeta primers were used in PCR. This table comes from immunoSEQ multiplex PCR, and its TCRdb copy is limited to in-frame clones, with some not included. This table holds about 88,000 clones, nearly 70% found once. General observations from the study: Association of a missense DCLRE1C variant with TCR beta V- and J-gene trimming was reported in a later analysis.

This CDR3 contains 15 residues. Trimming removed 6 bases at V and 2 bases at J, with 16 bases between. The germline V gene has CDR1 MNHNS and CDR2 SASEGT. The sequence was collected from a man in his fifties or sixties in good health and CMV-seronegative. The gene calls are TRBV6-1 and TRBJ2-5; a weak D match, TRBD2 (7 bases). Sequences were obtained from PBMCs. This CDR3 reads CASRDWEGTQETQYF. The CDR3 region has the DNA TGTGCCAGCAGAGACTGGGAGGGGACACAAGAGACCCAGTACTTC.